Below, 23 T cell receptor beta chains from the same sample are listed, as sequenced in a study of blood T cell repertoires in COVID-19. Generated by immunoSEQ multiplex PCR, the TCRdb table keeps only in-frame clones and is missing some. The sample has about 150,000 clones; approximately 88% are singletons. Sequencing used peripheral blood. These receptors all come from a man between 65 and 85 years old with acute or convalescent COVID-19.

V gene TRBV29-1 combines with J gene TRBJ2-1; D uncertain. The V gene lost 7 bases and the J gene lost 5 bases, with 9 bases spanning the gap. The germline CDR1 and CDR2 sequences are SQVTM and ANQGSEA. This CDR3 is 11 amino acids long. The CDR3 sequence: CSGRRNNEQFF. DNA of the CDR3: TGCAGCGGGCGGCGTAACAATGAGCAGTTCTTC.

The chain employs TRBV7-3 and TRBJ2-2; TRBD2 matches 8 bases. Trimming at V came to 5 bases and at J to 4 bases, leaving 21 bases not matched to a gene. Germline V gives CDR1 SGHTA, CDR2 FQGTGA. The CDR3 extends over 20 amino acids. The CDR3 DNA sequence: TGTGCCAGCAGCCTAAACCCCTCCCGGGGGGCGGGGGGCCCCACCGGGGAGCTGTTTTTT. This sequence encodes CASSLNPSRGAGGPTGELFF. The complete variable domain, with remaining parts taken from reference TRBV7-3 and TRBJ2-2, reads GAGVSQTPSNKVTEKGKYVELRCDPISGHTALYWYRQSLGQGPEFLIYFQGTGAADDSGLPNDRFFAVRPEGSVSTLKIQRTERGDSAVYLCASSLNPSRGAGGPTGELFFGEGSRLTVL.

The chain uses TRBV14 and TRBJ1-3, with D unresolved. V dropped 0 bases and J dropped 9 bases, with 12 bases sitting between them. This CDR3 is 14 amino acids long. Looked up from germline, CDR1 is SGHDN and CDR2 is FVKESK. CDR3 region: CASSQEMDFGTIYF. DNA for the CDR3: TGTGCCAGCAGCCAAGAAATGGACTTTGGCACCATATATTTT. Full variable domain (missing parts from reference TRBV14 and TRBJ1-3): EAGVTQFPSHSVIEKGQTVTLRCDPISGHDNLYWYRRVMGKEIKFLLHFVKESKQDESGMPNNRFLAERTGGTYSTLKVQPAELEDSGVYFCASSQEMDFGTIYFGEGSWLTVV.

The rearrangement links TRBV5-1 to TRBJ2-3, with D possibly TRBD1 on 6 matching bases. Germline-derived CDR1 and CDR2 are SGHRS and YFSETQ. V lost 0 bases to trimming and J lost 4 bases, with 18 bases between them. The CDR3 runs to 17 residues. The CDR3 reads CASSLEGRGPPADTQYF. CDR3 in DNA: TGCGCCAGCAGCTTGGAAGGCAGGGGCCCTCCAGCAGATACGCAGTATTTT.

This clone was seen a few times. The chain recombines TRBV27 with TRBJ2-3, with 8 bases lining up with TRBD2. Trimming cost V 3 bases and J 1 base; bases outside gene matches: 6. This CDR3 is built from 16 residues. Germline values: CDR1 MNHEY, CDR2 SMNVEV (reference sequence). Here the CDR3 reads CASSFGVGGGTDTQYF. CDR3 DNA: TGTGCCAGCAGTTTTGGGGTCGGGGGGGGCACAGATACGCAGTATTTT.

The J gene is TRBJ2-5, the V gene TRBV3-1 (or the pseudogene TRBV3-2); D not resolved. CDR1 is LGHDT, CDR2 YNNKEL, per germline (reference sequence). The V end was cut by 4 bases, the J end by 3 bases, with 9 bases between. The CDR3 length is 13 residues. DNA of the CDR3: TGTGCCAGCAGCCGAGCCCCCAAAGAGACCCAGTACTTC. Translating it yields CASSRAPKETQYF.

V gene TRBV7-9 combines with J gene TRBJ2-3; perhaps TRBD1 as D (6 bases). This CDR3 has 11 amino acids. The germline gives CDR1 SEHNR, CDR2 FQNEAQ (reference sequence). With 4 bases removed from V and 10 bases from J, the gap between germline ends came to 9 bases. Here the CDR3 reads CASSSSGAQYF. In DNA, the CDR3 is TGTGCCAGCAGCTCTTCAGGGGCGCAGTATTTT.

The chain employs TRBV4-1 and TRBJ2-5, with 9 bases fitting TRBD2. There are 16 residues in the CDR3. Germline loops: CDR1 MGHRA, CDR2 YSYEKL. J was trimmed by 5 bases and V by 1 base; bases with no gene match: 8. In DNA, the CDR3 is TGCGCCAGCAGCCAAGGAGGGGGCGGGGGGGCGGAGACCCAGTACTTC. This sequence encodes CASSQGGGGGAETQYF.

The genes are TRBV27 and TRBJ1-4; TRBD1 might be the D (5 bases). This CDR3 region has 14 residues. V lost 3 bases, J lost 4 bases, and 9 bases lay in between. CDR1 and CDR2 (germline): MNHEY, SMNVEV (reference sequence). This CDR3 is CASSFGGVNEKLFF. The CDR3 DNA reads TGTGCCAGCAGTTTTGGAGGGGTTAATGAAAAACTGTTTTTT. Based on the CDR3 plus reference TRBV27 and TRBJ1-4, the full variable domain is EAQVTQNPRYLITVTGKKLTVTCSQNMNHEYMSWYRQDPGLGLRQIYYSMNVEVTDKGDVPEGYKVSRKEKRNFPLILESPSPNQTSLYFCASSFGGVNEKLFFGSGTQLSVL.

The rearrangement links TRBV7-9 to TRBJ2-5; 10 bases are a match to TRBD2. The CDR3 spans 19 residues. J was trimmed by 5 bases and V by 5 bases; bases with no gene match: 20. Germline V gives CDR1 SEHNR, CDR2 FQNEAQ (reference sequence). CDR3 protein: CASSKRRGGTSELWETQYF. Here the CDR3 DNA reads TGTGCCAGCAGCAAACGTCGGGGGGGGACTAGCGAGCTCTGGGAGACCCAGTACTTC.

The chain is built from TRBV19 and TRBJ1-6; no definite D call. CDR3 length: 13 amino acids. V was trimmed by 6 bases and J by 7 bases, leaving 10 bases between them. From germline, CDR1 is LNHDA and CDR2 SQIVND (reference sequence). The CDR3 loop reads CASSGSGNSPLHF. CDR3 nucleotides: TGTGCCAGTAGCGGGAGCGGGAATTCACCCCTCCACTTT.

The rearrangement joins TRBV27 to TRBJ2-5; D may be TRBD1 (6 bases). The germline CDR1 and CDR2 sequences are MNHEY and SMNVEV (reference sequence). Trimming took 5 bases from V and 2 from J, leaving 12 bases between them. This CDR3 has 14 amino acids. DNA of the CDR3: TGTGCCAGCAGTCCAAGGACAGCACAAGAGACCCAGTACTTC. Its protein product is CASSPRTAQETQYF.

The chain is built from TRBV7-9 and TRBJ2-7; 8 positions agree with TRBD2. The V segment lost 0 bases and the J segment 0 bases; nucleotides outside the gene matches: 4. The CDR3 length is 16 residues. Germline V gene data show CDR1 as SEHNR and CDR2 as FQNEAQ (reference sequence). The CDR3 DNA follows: TGTGCCAGCAGCTTAGCCGCGGGAGGACTCTCCTACGAGCAGTACTTC. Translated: CASSLAAGGLSYEQYF.

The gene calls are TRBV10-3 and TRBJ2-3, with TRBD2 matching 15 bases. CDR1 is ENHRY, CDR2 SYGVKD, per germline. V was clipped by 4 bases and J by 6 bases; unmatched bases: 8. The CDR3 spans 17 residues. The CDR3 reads CAISGTSGGARGDTQYF. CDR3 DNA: TGTGCCATCAGTGGGACTAGCGGGGGGGCGAGGGGTGATACGCAGTATTTT.

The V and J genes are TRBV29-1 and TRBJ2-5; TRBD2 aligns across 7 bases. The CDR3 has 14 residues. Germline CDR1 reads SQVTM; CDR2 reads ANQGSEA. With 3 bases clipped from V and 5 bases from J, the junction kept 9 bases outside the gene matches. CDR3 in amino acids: CSVDQRGLGETQYF. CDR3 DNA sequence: TGCAGCGTTGACCAGCGGGGACTGGGGGAGACCCAGTACTTC.

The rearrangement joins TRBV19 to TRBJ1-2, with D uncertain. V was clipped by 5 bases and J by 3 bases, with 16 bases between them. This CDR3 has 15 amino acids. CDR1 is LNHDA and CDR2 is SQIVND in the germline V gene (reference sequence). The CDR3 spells CASSPMGQDYYGYTF. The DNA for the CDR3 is TGTGCCAGTAGTCCCATGGGCCAGGACTACTATGGCTACACCTTC.

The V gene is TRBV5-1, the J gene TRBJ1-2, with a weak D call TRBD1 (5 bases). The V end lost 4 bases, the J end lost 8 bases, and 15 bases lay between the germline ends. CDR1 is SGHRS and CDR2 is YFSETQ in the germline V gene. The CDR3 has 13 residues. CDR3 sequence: CASSNQGSSGYTF. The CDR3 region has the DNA TGCGCCAGCAGCAACCAGGGTTCAAGCGGCTACACCTTC.

The CDR3 loop is CASSRRQGNTGELFF. CDR3 in DNA: TGTGCCAGCAGCCGTCGACAGGGGAACACCGGGGAGCTGTTTTTT. The J gene is TRBJ2-2, the V gene TRBV6-5; 7 bases match TRBD1. Germline CDR1 reads MNHEY; CDR2 reads SVGAGI. The length of the CDR3 is 15 residues. V lost 6 bases, J lost 1 base, and 5 bases stayed unmatched.

The CDR3: CASSAGQGAPGDSPLHF. CDR3 coding DNA: TGTGCCAGCAGCGCAGGACAGGGGGCTCCCGGGGATTCACCCCTCCACTTT. This chain joins TRBV7-6 and TRBJ1-6, with TRBD1 matching over 11 bases. This CDR3 comprises 17 residues. J gave up 8 bases and V 5 bases, and 11 bases lay outside the gene matches. Germline CDR1 SGHVS, CDR2 FNYEAQ.

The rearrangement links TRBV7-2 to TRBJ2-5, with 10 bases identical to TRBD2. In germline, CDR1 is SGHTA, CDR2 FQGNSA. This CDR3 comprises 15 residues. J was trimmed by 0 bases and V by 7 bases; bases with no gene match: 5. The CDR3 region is CASTSGGPNQETQYF. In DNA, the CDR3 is TGTGCCAGCACTAGCGGGGGACCTAACCAAGAGACCCAGTACTTC.

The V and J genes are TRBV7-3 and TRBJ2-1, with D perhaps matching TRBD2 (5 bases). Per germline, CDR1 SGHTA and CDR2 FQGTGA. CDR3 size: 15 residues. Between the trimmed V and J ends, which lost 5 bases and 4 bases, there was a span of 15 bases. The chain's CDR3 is CASSPSGRGYNEQFF. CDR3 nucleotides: TGTGCCAGCAGCCCCTCGGGGAGAGGGTACAATGAGCAGTTCTTC.

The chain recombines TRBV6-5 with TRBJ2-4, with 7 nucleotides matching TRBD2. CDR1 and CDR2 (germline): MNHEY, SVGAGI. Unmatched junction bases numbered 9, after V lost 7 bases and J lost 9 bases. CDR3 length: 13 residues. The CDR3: CASTSGRGTIQYF. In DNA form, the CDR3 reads TGTGCCAGCACATCGGGGAGGGGAACCATTCAGTACTTC.

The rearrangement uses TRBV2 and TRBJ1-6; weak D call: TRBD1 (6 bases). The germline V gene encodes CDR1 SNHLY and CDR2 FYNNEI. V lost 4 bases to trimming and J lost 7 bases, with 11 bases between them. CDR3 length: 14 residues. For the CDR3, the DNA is TGTGCCAGCAGTGCAGGGGACCAGAATTCACCCCTCCACTTT. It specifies CASSAGDQNSPLHF.